The 28 T cell receptor beta chains below come from one sample, sequenced in a study of T cells expressing NK-cell markers. For each CDR3 protein, TCRdb gives one entry from its re-call of the 5' RACE reads, without DNA. The repertoire table contains roughly 450,000 distinct CDR3 sequences. Sequencing input: blood T cells: a sorted CD56 or NKG2C T cell subset, CD4+ or CD8+ T cells, or bulk PBMC T cells (not recorded which). The receptors were gathered from a woman between 45 and 60 years old in good health.

V gene TRBV27 combines with J gene TRBJ2-3; there is no DNA to check the TCRdb D call of TRBD1. This CDR3 comprises 16 residues. Germline loops: CDR1 MNHEY, CDR2 SMNVEV (reference sequence). The CDR3 loop reads CASSLRDRVGTDTQYF.

The CDR3 sequence is CASSPHGAKNTEAFF. The J gene is TRBJ1-1, the V gene TRBV6-5; without DNA, the TCRdb call of TRBD1 cannot be checked. The CDR3 consists of 15 residues. CDR1 is MNHEY, CDR2 SVGAGI, per germline.

This chain uses TRBV7-2 with TRBJ1-4; the TCRdb D gene call, TRBD1, has no DNA to confirm it. The CDR3 extends over 14 amino acids. Germline V CDR1 and CDR2: SGHTA, FQGNSA. The CDR3 is CASTNRPRGEKLFF.

The V gene is TRBV5-1, the J gene TRBJ2-1; TCRdb picks TRBD1, but there is no DNA to check that call. In germline, CDR1 is SGHRS, CDR2 YFSETQ. This CDR3 spans 14 amino acids. The CDR3 loop is CASSLVPPGVEQFF.

This chain connects TRBV5-5 to TRBJ1-2. The germline V gene has CDR1 SGHKS and CDR2 YYEKEE (reference sequence). This CDR3 spans 12 amino acids. CDR3 residues: CASSFALYGYTF.

The CDR3 here is CSALVQFPYNEQFF. This chain links TRBV20-1 with TRBJ2-1. CDR3 length: 14 residues. Germline CDR1 DFQATT, CDR2 SNEGSKA (reference sequence).

The chain employs TRBV5-1 and TRBJ2-1; the D gene TCRdb calls, TRBD1, cannot be checked with no DNA. The germline gives CDR1 SGHRS, CDR2 YFSETQ. This CDR3 has 17 amino acids. The chain's CDR3 is CASSLASGTGNYNEQFF.

V and J are TRBV12-3 or TRBV12-4 and TRBJ2-1; TCRdb's D call of TRBD2 is untestable without DNA. CDR3 length equals 11 residues. The CDR3 spells CASSFEGSQFF.

V is TRBV29-1 and J is TRBJ2-4. Germline CDR1 is SQVTM and CDR2 is ANQGSEA. This CDR3 has 16 amino acids. CDR3: CSVEDSYWGSKNIQYF.

The chain couples TRBV6-5 to TRBJ2-2; the D call from TCRdb, TRBD1, cannot be confirmed without DNA. The CDR3 loop spans 16 amino acids. Germline CDR1 and CDR2: MNHEY and SVGAGI. The CDR3: CASSLRRDAVTGELFF.

This rearrangement joins TRBV2 to TRBJ2-5; TCRdb's D gene call, TRBD2, goes unchecked for lack of DNA. In germline, CDR1 is SNHLY, CDR2 FYNNEI. This CDR3 has 13 amino acids. The CDR3 is CASNLAGQETQYF. Variable domain in full (rest from reference TRBV2 and TRBJ2-5): EPEVTQTPSHQVTQMGQEVILRCVPISNHLYFYWYRQILGQKVEFLVSFYNNEISEKSEIFDDQFSVERPDGSNFTLKIRSTKLEDSAMYFCASNLAGQETQYFGPGTRLLVL.

This chain connects TRBV6-6 to TRBJ1-5. Germline V lookup: CDR1 MNHNY, CDR2 SVGAGI (reference sequence). The CDR3 has 14 residues. CDR3 in amino acids: CASSYRSRDQPQHF.

This sequence joins TRBV6-5 and TRBJ1-2; the TCRdb D gene call, TRBD1, has no DNA to confirm it. The CDR3 extends over 14 amino acids. Germline-derived CDR1 and CDR2 are MNHEY and SVGAGI. CDR3 protein: CASSYLAGSYGYTF.

The chain employs TRBV7-2 and TRBJ2-5; the TCRdb call, TRBD2, lacks DNA for checking. Germline CDR1 is SGHTA and CDR2 is FQGNSA. The CDR3 sequence is 13 residues long. CDR3 sequence: CASSLAWEETQYF.

The chain employs TRBV12-3 or TRBV12-4 and TRBJ2-3; without DNA, the TCRdb call of TRBD1 cannot be checked. The CDR3 runs to 16 residues. CDR3 sequence reads: CASSFGGPRGTDTQYF.

The chain employs TRBV4-1 and TRBJ2-4; as DNA is missing, the TRBD1 call by TCRdb cannot be tested. The CDR3 is 14 amino acids. Germline CDR1 is MGHRA and CDR2 is YSYEKL. This CDR3 is CASSLAGTGNIQYF.

The J gene is TRBJ2-1, the V gene TRBV4-2; TCRdb's D gene call, TRBD1, goes unchecked for lack of DNA. This CDR3 contains 15 residues. Germline CDR1 reads LGHNA; CDR2 reads YNFKEQ. The CDR3 region is CASSQDADRTNEQFF.

CDR3 protein: CSASYRDEQYF. This chain connects TRBV20-1 to TRBJ2-7; the D call of TRBD1 rests on TCRdb alone, since no DNA is present to check it. This CDR3 contains 11 residues. Germline loops: CDR1 DFQATT, CDR2 SNEGSKA (reference sequence).

The chain has TRBV14 and TRBJ2-4; the D call of TRBD1 rests on TCRdb alone, since no DNA is present to check it. Looked up from germline, CDR1 is SGHDN and CDR2 is FVKESK. The CDR3 is made up of 16 amino acids. This CDR3 reads CASSQATGRPKNIQYF.

V gene TRBV27 combines with J gene TRBJ2-6; without DNA, the TCRdb call of TRBD1 cannot be checked. In germline, CDR1 is MNHEY, CDR2 SMNVEV (reference sequence). The CDR3 totals 16 residues. CDR3 sequence: CASSLGGASGANVLTF.

This chain uses TRBV6-1 with TRBJ1-4. Germline CDR1 reads MNHNS; CDR2 reads SASEGT. This CDR3 has 16 residues. CDR3 in amino acids: CASSELTTARNEKLFF.

The V and J genes are TRBV3-1 and TRBJ1-4; TCRdb selects TRBD1, and the lack of DNA leaves this call unchecked. The CDR3 sequence is 13 residues long. Germline CDR1 reads LGHDT; CDR2 reads YNNKEL (reference sequence). CDR3 sequence reads: CASSQGDGSLVFF.

CDR3 region: CATSRDLAGGGDEQFF. The gene calls are TRBV15 and TRBJ2-1; TCRdb's D call of TRBD2 is untestable without DNA. The CDR3 covers 16 residues. CDR1 and CDR2 (germline): LNHNV, YYDKDF (reference sequence).

The chain recombines TRBV13 with TRBJ2-7; TCRdb designates TRBD2, a call that cannot be tested without DNA. The CDR3 runs 16 residues. Germline V gene sequence: CDR1 PRHDT, CDR2 FYEKMQ (reference sequence). The CDR3 region is CASSLSRFRGKYEQYF.

The CDR3 is CASSLGTSGNTGELFF. The chain carries TRBV11-2 and TRBJ2-2; TCRdb reports TRBD2, a call that lacks DNA to check it against. The CDR3 is made up of 16 amino acids. CDR1 is SGHAT, CDR2 FQNNGV, per germline. Together with reference TRBV11-2 and TRBJ2-2, the CDR3 gives the full variable domain: EAGVAQSPRYKIIEKRQSVAFWCNPISGHATLYWYQQILGQGPKLLIQFQNNGVVDDSQLPKDRFSAERLKGVDSTLKIQPAKLEDSAVYLCASSLGTSGNTGELFFGEGSRLTVL.

The CDR3 loop reads CATSKGGAVDEQYF. The rearrangement joins TRBV5-1 to TRBJ2-7; TCRdb lists TRBD1, though no DNA is available to test this call. CDR1 is SGHRS and CDR2 is YFSETQ in the germline V gene. CDR3 length: 14 residues.

The chain has TRBV27 and TRBJ2-1; the TCRdb call, TRBD2, lacks DNA for checking. CDR1 and CDR2 from the germline V gene are MNHEY and SMNVEV (reference sequence). This CDR3 spans 14 amino acids. CDR3 protein: CASSLLADRDEQFF.

V gene TRBV12-3 or TRBV12-4 combines with J gene TRBJ2-2; TCRdb lists TRBD2, though no DNA is available to test this call. The CDR3 has 16 amino acids. CDR3 in amino acids: CASSSRALSGTGELFF.